The 17 T cell receptor beta chains in this list originate from one sample, sequenced in a study of T cell responses to AZD1222 COVID-19 vaccine. Here immunoSEQ multiplex PCR was the method, and the copy in TCRdb shows in-frame clones only, minus some. The data show under 200,000 clones, over 90% seen once. The sample consisted of peripheral blood, taken on day 0 of AZD1222 vaccination. The receptors stem from an adult in good health.

The V gene is TRBV10-1, the J gene TRBJ2-2, with D unresolved. Trimming stripped 0 bases from V and 6 bases from J, with 17 bases between. This CDR3 has 17 amino acids. Germline V gene data show CDR1 as WNHNN and CDR2 as SYGVQD (reference sequence). This chain's CDR3 is CASSESTQLGYAGELFF. CDR3 bases: TGCGCCAGCAGTGAGTCGACTCAGCTGGGGTACGCCGGGGAGCTGTTTTTT.

The J gene is TRBJ1-5, the V gene TRBV7-9; 7 bases match TRBD1. The CDR3 is 13 amino acids. Germline-derived CDR1 and CDR2 are SEHNR and FQNEAQ (reference sequence). V shed 4 bases and J 9 bases; nucleotides not matched to a gene: 6. The CDR3 DNA reads as TGTGCCAGCAGCTCCGACAGGGCGATGCCCCAGCATTTT. Translating gives CASSSDRAMPQHF. Looking up the rest from reference TRBV7-9 and TRBJ1-5 gives the full variable domain: DTGVSQNPRHKITKRGQNVTFRCDPISEHNRLYWYRQTLGQGPEFLTYFQNEAQLEKSRLLSDRFSAERPKGSFSTLEIQRTEQGDSAMYLCASSSDRAMPQHFGDGTRLSIL.

The V and J genes are TRBV25-1 and TRBJ1-6; tentative D call: TRBD1 (6 bases). CDR3 size: 15 residues. Germline V CDR1 and CDR2: MGHDK, SYGVNS. V was trimmed by 1 base and J by 9 bases, leaving 13 bases between them. The CDR3 DNA reads as TGTGCCAGCAGTGAATTTCGGGGGGCTAGTTCACCCCTCCACTTT. Translated, it gives CASSEFRGASSPLHF.

The chain combines TRBV28 with TRBJ1-2, with a possible D match to TRBD1 (6 bases). The V and J ends lost 7 bases and 6 bases respectively, with 18 bases between them. The CDR3 totals 14 residues. Germline V gene sequence: CDR1 MDHEN, CDR2 SYDVKM. Here the CDR3 DNA reads TGTGCCAGCACCTCAACAGGGTTTATGGATGGCTACACCTTC. Its protein product is CASTSTGFMDGYTF.

This chain joins TRBV5-1 and TRBJ1-1; TRBD1 matches at 10 bases. The CDR3 loop spans 16 amino acids. J gave up 0 bases and V 4 bases, and 6 bases lay outside the gene matches. The germline V gene has CDR1 SGHRS and CDR2 YFSETQ. The CDR3 reads CASSPGQGRMNTEAFF. In DNA form, the CDR3 reads TGCGCCAGCAGCCCGGGACAGGGGAGGATGAACACTGAAGCTTTCTTT.

This chain joins TRBV7-8 and TRBJ2-7, with D possibly TRBD1 on 6 matching bases. V was pared by 5 bases and J by 2 bases, with 16 bases between. The length of the CDR3 is 15 residues. The germline V gene encodes CDR1 SGHVS and CDR2 FQNEAQ. CDR3 sequence (DNA): TGTGCCAGCAGCCAAGGAACAGGGAATCCCTACGAGCAGTACTTC. It yields the protein CASSQGTGNPYEQYF. The full variable domain, with the rest looked up from reference TRBV7-8 and TRBJ2-7, is GAGVSQSPRYKVAKRGQDVALRCDPISGHVSLFWYQQALGQGPEFLTYFQNEAQLDKSGLPSDRFFAERPEGSVSTLKIQRTQQEDSAVYLCASSQGTGNPYEQYFGPGTRLTVT.

The gene calls are TRBV28 and TRBJ1-1; D possibly corresponds to TRBD1 (6 bases). Per germline, CDR1 MDHEN and CDR2 SYDVKM. This CDR3 is built from 12 residues. With 3 bases removed from V and 11 bases from J, the gap between germline ends came to 13 bases. The CDR3 DNA reads as TGTGCCAGCAGTTTGTTACAGGGTGGCGCTTTCTTT. As protein: CASSLLQGGAFF.

The chain links TRBV9 to TRBJ2-7; D not resolved. The ends were cut back, 3 bases at V and 0 bases at J, with 10 bases in the middle. This CDR3 spans 14 amino acids. Germline assignment: CDR1 SGDLS and CDR2 YYNGEE. In nucleotides, the CDR3 is TGTGCCAGCAGCGCCTCGTTACACTCCTACGAGCAGTACTTC. Translating gives CASSASLHSYEQYF.

The chain combines TRBV6-2 or TRBV6-3 with TRBJ2-5; D not certain. The CDR3 has 11 amino acids. The germline CDR1 and CDR2 sequences are MNHEY and SVGEGT. Trimming removed 5 bases at V and 1 base at J, with 2 bases between. The CDR3 region has the DNA TGTGCCAGCAGTCCCCAAGAGACCCAGTACTTC. It encodes CASSPQETQYF.

The chain joins TRBV5-4 to TRBJ2-5; D gene unclear. Germline CDR1 and CDR2: SGHNT and YYREEE (reference sequence). The CDR3 spans 16 residues. With 2 bases removed from V and 2 bases from J, the gap between germline ends came to 16 bases. CDR3 amino acids: CASSFQPEMGQETQYF. The CDR3 nucleotides are TGTGCCAGCAGCTTCCAGCCTGAAATGGGGCAAGAGACCCAGTACTTC.

The V gene is TRBV3-1 (or the pseudogene TRBV3-2), the J gene TRBJ2-3; D is ambiguous. Germline V CDR1 and CDR2: LGHDT, YNNKEL (reference sequence). The CDR3 length is 18 residues. V shed 4 bases and J shed 1 base, with 21 bases lying between them. In DNA, the CDR3 is TGTGCCAGCAGCCGAGACACATCAGACCTTCCTGGCACAGATACGCAGTATTTT. It specifies CASSRDTSDLPGTDTQYF.

The V gene is TRBV3-1 (or the pseudogene TRBV3-2), the J gene TRBJ2-1; D tentatively reads TRBD1 or TRBD2 (5 bases each). This CDR3 has 14 amino acids. Trimming took off 0 bases at V and 8 bases at J, with 11 bases between the two ends. From germline, CDR1 is LGHDT and CDR2 YNNKEL (reference sequence). The CDR3: CASSQDGGSHEQFF. CDR3 sequence (DNA): TGTGCCAGCAGCCAAGATGGGGGTAGCCATGAGCAGTTCTTC.

The rearrangement joins TRBV19 to TRBJ1-1; 9 positions agree with TRBD1. CDR3 length equals 13 residues. With V trimmed by 5 bases and J by 7 bases, 5 bases remained unmatched. The germline gives CDR1 LNHDA, CDR2 SQIVND (reference sequence). CDR3 loop: CASSSGQGLEAFF. Here the CDR3 DNA reads TGTGCCAGTAGTTCGGGACAGGGACTTGAAGCTTTCTTT.

This sequence joins TRBV12-5 and TRBJ2-7, with 8 bases that match TRBD1. V lost 4 bases to trimming and J lost 5 bases; unmatched junction nucleotides: 7. CDR1 is LGHNT, CDR2 FRNRAP, per germline. The CDR3 runs to 14 residues. CDR3 sequence (DNA): TGTGCTAGTGGTTCCCAGGGGGCCGTCCACGAGCAGTACTTC. Translation: CASGSQGAVHEQYF.

This chain links TRBV11-2 with TRBJ2-2; no reliable D call. In germline, CDR1 is SGHAT, CDR2 FQNNGV. The V gene lost 5 bases and the J gene lost 7 bases, with 14 bases spanning the gap. There are 14 residues in the CDR3. The CDR3 sequence: CASSVDPGHGELFF. In DNA, the CDR3 is TGTGCCAGCAGCGTGGACCCGGGTCACGGGGAGCTGTTTTTT.

The chain carries TRBV19 and TRBJ1-2, with 9 bases fitting TRBD1. CDR1 is LNHDA and CDR2 is SQIVND in the germline V gene (reference sequence). V was clipped by 7 bases and J by 8 bases; unmatched bases: 20. The CDR3 is 17 amino acids. CDR3 protein: CASNPTGTGTFRGGYTF. DNA for the CDR3: TGTGCCAGTAACCCTACCGGGACAGGGACCTTTAGAGGGGGCTACACCTTC.

V is TRBV6-5 and J is TRBJ2-1; D is uncertain. V was clipped by 10 bases and J by 6 bases, with 16 bases between them. Germline CDR1 reads MNHEY; CDR2 reads SVGAGI. This CDR3 has 13 amino acids. CDR3 amino acids: CATGESVPNEQFF. The CDR3 DNA reads as TGTGCCACCGGAGAATCCGTCCCCAATGAGCAGTTCTTC.